This TCR beta chain was found in a study of shared clonotypes between healthy human individuals (dated by TCRdb to the early 2020s). Context from the whole study: The cohort comprised a couple of women and a few men aged 18 to 49 years. Per donor, three plates each were used for CD4 naive and CD4 memory, two for CD8 naive, and one for CD8 memory. To estimate repertoire size and how much clonotype sharing occurs between individuals, the study deeply sequenced the blood TCR repertoires of a handful of healthy adults. To increase sequencing depth and limit assay-specific biases, different laboratories used diverse techniques to prepare libraries and sequence TCR repertoires. Between about 0.9 and 8.9 billion PBMCs per donor were obtained by leukapheresis.

Beyond this particular receptor, the publication reports: The genetic and exposure-history diversity represented was limited by the small number of donors. Based on pairwise subsampling, the degree of clonotype sharing among donors was expected to be affected by sequencing depth. Naive subsets generally had larger estimated clonotype richness than memory subsets did. Incomplete sequencing was indicated by rarefaction of sorted-subset datasets, despite the large sequencing depth. Compared with non-shared clonotypes, clonotypes shared by all four sorted-subset donors had higher generation probabilities. Only blood was sampled, and tissue TCR repertoires likely differ from those in blood. When a few donors were compared, the shared fraction of clonotypes was about 5% for naive CD4, about 4% for naive CD8, 2% to 2.5% for memory CD4, and roughly 0.4% for memory CD8.

Donors were healthy HIV-negative adults with no recently reported acute infections or vaccinations. Every donor was a Caucasian adult living in Nashville, Tennessee, USA. Magnetic negative selection was used to enrich CD4+ T cells, after which naive cells were positively selected on CD45RA and the negative fraction became the memory subset. Blood was obtained by leukapheresis, after which PBMCs were separated by Ficoll-Histopaque density gradient centrifugation and cryopreserved in liquid nitrogen vapor phase. Purity and quantity of every magnetically sorted T cell population were checked by analytical flow cytometry. Genomic DNA was isolated from each sorted fraction and quantified by UV absorbance on a Nanodrop 2000c. Using the deep immunoSEQ assay, TCR CDR3 regions were amplified from genomic DNA by multiplex PCR. Extracted genomic DNA from each cell subset was distributed evenly across all wells of several immunoSEQ 96-well plates, and each plate was treated as a replicate. Each replicate PCR for sorted subsets received roughly 0.2 ug genomic DNA, equal to some 32,000 T cell genomes. The purified libraries were quantified using a Qubit 3.0 fluorometer, sized with a Bioanalyzer 2100, and then quantified again using the KAPA Library Quantification kit. Each immunoSEQ 96-well plate was sequenced on its own single-read 150-cycle Illumina NextSeq 550 flow cell. Processing in the source paper ran as follows. Because the immunoSEQ output held only junctional sequences and lacked quality scores, the filtering could not match the filtering applied to full-length reads. Sequences were annotated with PyIR, a Python wrapper for IgBLAST v1.9, using IMGT germline references to assign V/J genes and CDR3. Any read was removed if the V/J assignment was weak (E-value above 1e-6), the CDR3 was missing, or the read contained stop codons, out-of-frame junctions, or ambiguous translated residues. A V3J clonotype was defined by an identical inferred V gene, J gene, and CDR3 amino acid sequence. The percentage overlap between two repertoires was calculated by dividing the number of shared unique clonotypes by the size of the smaller repertoire. Three approaches were used to assess repertoire richness: RTK rarefaction, the Chao1 estimator, and Recon v2.1 estimates of unobserved clonotypes. For all TCRbeta clonotypes obtained by the gDNA method from a few donors, generation probabilities were computed with OLGA. TCRdb carries this immuneACCESS record with in-frame sequences only. Its versions omit some clonotypes, under half of them owing to an unresolved V gene in the studies checked, with the rest unexplained. The V and J calls and clone size come from that table; D and trimming were worked out from the DNA. The sample table records around 2.5 million clones; 80% to 95% of these occur just once. The top ten constitute about 0.38% of the sample.

Clipping removes 10 bases from V and 0 bases from J, with 7 as the unmatched junction base count. Its CDR3 holds 15 amino acids, cysteine through phenylalanine. Left in the record is the CDR3 DNA by itself, 45 bases read in frame from the first base. The germline V gene (reference sequence) sets CDR1 to LNHDA and CDR2 to SQIVND. Comment on this clone: Its target antigen remains unknown. One base away there is no much larger clone; base qualities are not given.

The sequence joins TRBV19 to TRBJ1-2; 11 central nucleotides agree with TRBD1. The source is a man aged 18 to 29 in good health. Some clones in this sample may be carry-over from other donors' samples. The sample consisted of naive CD4+ T cells from PBMCs. Sample cell subset or site, as interpreted from the label and publication: CD45RA+ positively selected. The nucleotides are TGTGCCACCCTGGACAGGGGGCTGGCTAACTATGGCTACACCTTC. Its amino acids are CATLDRGLANYGYTF.